These 4 T cell receptor beta chains originate from one sample sequenced in a study of tumor-infiltrating lymphocytes in primary liver carcinoma. The input was approximately 0.45 ug total RNA; TCR beta cDNA was made from it with a constant-region primer. Slightly modified ARM-PCR served as the procedure for the TCR beta libraries. These libraries came from three rounds of nested multiplex PCR. Use of TRBV1-TRBV30 forward primers with a C-beta reverse primer characterized the first two PCR rounds, which lasted around 10 cycles each. TCRdb re-called the multiplex PCR reads with MiXCR, one entry per CDR3 protein. This sample carries some 180,000 distinct CDR3 sequences, 50% to 75% of them seen once, and the ten largest clones take approximately 70%. The researchers obtained blood RNA from unsorted whole blood and also extracted germline DNA. Input material: peripheral blood. These receptors originate from a man aged 40-49 years with primary liver carcinoma and hepatitis B virus infection.

This clonotype showed up just a few times. The chain couples TRBV6-2 or TRBV6-3 to TRBJ1-5; the D is unclear. Trimming removed 2 bases from V and 3 bases from J, with 8 bases in between. Germline V gene lookup returns CDR1 MNHEY and CDR2 SVGEGT. The CDR3 runs to 14 residues. This CDR3 is CASSYPANNQPQHF. The CDR3 DNA is TGTGCCAGCAGTTACCCCGCTAACAATCAGCCCCAGCATTTT.

The chain links TRBV7-8 to TRBJ2-1; D perhaps matches TRBD1 (6 bases). The CDR3 sequence is 17 residues long. Trimming removed 0 bases from V and 9 bases from J, with 21 bases in between. Germline-derived CDR1 and CDR2 are SGHVS and FQNEAQ. The DNA for the CDR3 is TGTGCCAGCAGCTTAGCGTACAGGGAATTTAAGTCTAGTGAGCAGTTCTTC. Protein sequence: CASSLAYREFKSSEQFF.

The genes are TRBV10-3 and TRBJ1-1, with D hard to call. The V gene lost 0 bases and the J gene lost 4 bases, with 6 bases spanning the gap. CDR1 ENHRY and CDR2 SYGVKD come from the germline V gene. The CDR3 spans 13 residues. CDR3 residues: CAISESQCTEAFF. The CDR3 DNA is TGTGCCATCAGTGAGTCACAGTGCACTGAAGCTTTCTTT.

The chain joins TRBV11-2 to TRBJ2-1, with TRBD2 matching over 8 bases. This CDR3 is 16 amino acids long. In germline, CDR1 is SGHAT, CDR2 FQNNGV. V trimming: 5 bases; J trimming: 9 bases; junction bases outside the gene matches: 15. The CDR3 DNA is TGTGCCAGCAGCCAAGTTACTAGCGGTAGATTCAGTGAGCAGTTCTTC. It translates to CASSQVTSGRFSEQFF. Combining the CDR3 with reference TRBV11-2 and TRBJ2-1 gives the whole variable domain EAGVAQSPRYKIIEKRQSVAFWCNPISGHATLYWYQQILGQGPKLLIQFQNNGVVDDSQLPKDRFSAERLKGVDSTLKIQPAKLEDSAVYLCASSQVTSGRFSEQFFGPGTRLTVL.